A single TCR beta chain is shown here with its context. No antigen is known for it. The repertoire was sequenced with immunoSEQ multiplex PCR; TCRdb's copy has only in-frame clones and lacks some. This table holds about 2.3 million clones, roughly 90% found once. This CDR3 comprises 14 residues. V was cut by 0 bases and J by 6 bases, with 9 bases left in between. Germline lookup yields CDR1 SNHLY and CDR2 FYNNEI. This sample is drawn from a study of shared clonotypes between healthy human individuals. About the study: Researchers assigned three CD4 naive, three CD4 memory, two CD8 naive and one CD8 memory plate to each donor.

Study-level points and caveats: A handful of donors had around 5% of their naive CD4 clonotypes in common. Generation probability values for non-shared clonotypes were lower than those for clonotypes shared by all four donors.

V usage is TRBV2 and J usage is TRBJ1-5; D gene unclear. Sequenced: naive CD4+ T cells from PBMCs. Noted subset: CD45RA+ positively selected. This TCR derives from a man aged 18 to 30 in good health. Some clones in this sample may be carry-over from other donors' samples. In DNA, the CDR3 is TGTGCCAGCAGTGAAGCGCTTCGGGGTCAGCCCCAGCATTTT. This codes for CASSEALRGQPQHF.